The 10 T cell receptor beta chains in this list originate from one sample, sequenced in a study of patients and donors after allogeneic stem cell transplantation. TCRdb redid the calling of the RT-PCR reads with MiXCR, one entry per CDR3 protein. The sample comprises tens of thousands of distinct CDR3 sequences, 35% to 40% of which are singletons, and about 80% rests with the top ten. The sequencing sample was made of blood, either unsorted or a sorted T cell fraction (not recorded which). All receptors derive from a human donor who was either an allogeneic HSCT recipient or a stem cell or donor lymphocyte infusion donor (not recorded which). It is not recorded whose cells these are; they may come from a transplant donor.

This clonotype was seen more than once but under ten times. The rearrangement uses TRBV20-1 and TRBJ1-1, with D unresolved. The CDR3 is made up of 13 amino acids. The V end was cut by 1 base, the J end by 1 base, with 7 bases between. Germline V gene data show CDR1 as DFQATT and CDR2 as SNEGSKA (reference sequence). Here the CDR3 DNA reads TGCAGTGCTAGAGTCGTCCAGAACACTGAAGCTTTCTTT. This codes for CSARVVQNTEAFF.

The V and J genes are TRBV7-9 and TRBJ1-1; D ambiguous. Germline-derived CDR1 and CDR2 are SEHNR and FQNEAQ (reference sequence). This CDR3 has 11 amino acids. Trimming removed 3 bases from V and 14 bases from J, with 13 bases in between. The CDR3 is CASSLGNGLFF. As DNA, the CDR3 is TGTGCCAGCAGCTTGGGTAACGGACTGTTCTTT.

The J gene is TRBJ2-1, the V gene TRBV15, with D tentatively TRBD1 (6 bases). V shed 1 base and J shed 5 bases, with 15 bases lying between them. The CDR3 spans 16 residues. CDR1 and CDR2 from the germline V gene are LNHNV and YYDKDF (reference sequence). The CDR3 is CATSRGARDTNNEQFF. CDR3 in DNA: TGTGCCACCAGCAGAGGAGCCCGGGACACTAACAATGAGCAGTTCTTC.

V gene TRBV20-1 combines with J gene TRBJ1-2; 10 bases are a match to TRBD1. Germline assignment: CDR1 DFQATT and CDR2 SNEGSKA (reference sequence). This CDR3 has 13 amino acids. The V gene end was trimmed by 5 bases and the J gene end by 7 bases; junction bases not matched to a gene: 7. The CDR3 here is CSAPGQGLSGYTF. The CDR3 bases are TGCAGTGCTCCGGGACAGGGGTTGAGTGGCTACACCTTC.

This chain links TRBV7-8 with TRBJ1-2; maybe TRBD1 (6 bases). Germline CDR1 reads SGHVS; CDR2 reads FQNEAQ. CDR3 size: 14 residues. V dropped 5 bases and J dropped 2 bases, with 12 bases sitting between them. CDR3 in DNA: TGTGCCAGCAGCGATCGGACAGCAAACTATGGCTACACCTTC. This gives the protein CASSDRTANYGYTF.

The V gene is TRBV5-6, the J gene TRBJ1-2; no clear D gene. V lost 4 bases and J 7 bases, leaving 11 bases between the germline ends. This CDR3 is built from 12 residues. Germline V gives CDR1 SGHDT, CDR2 YYEEEE. For the CDR3, the DNA is TGTGCCAGCAGCATTCCGGGAGGTGGCTACACCTTC. Translating gives CASSIPGGGYTF.

A few counts support this clonotype. The CDR3 bases are TGCAGTGCCGCGAGACAAAAGGGCACTGAAGCTTTCTTT. Protein sequence: CSAARQKGTEAFF. The V and J genes are TRBV20-1 and TRBJ1-1; D is unclear. Germline V gene sequence: CDR1 DFQATT, CDR2 SNEGSKA (reference sequence). The germline V and J ends were trimmed by 6 bases and 4 bases, with 15 bases remaining between them. CDR3 length equals 13 residues.

The chain links TRBV5-6 to TRBJ2-5; a weak D match, TRBD2 (5 bases). Germline lookup yields CDR1 SGHDT and CDR2 YYEEEE. Trimming took 7 bases from V and 5 from J, leaving 15 bases between them. The CDR3 has 13 residues. This CDR3 reads CASGKGATETQYF. CDR3 coding DNA: TGTGCCAGCGGAAAGGGAGCGACCGAGACCCAGTACTTC.

The rearrangement links TRBV3-1 to TRBJ2-5; 10 bases line up with TRBD2. The CDR3 has 15 amino acids. Trimming at V came to 1 base and at J to 5 bases, leaving 4 bases not matched to a gene. The germline gives CDR1 LGHDT, CDR2 YNNKEL (reference sequence). CDR3 DNA sequence: TGTGCCAGCAGCCAAGGGGCTAGCGGGAGCGAGACCCAGTACTTC. This codes for CASSQGASGSETQYF.

V usage is TRBV7-6 and J usage is TRBJ2-7; 10 bases are shared with TRBD2. This CDR3 region has 15 residues. Germline V gene lookup returns CDR1 SGHVS and CDR2 FNYEAQ. The V segment lost 1 base and the J segment 7 bases; nucleotides outside the gene matches: 7. CDR3 sequence: CASSLGAGGPGEQYF. CDR3 nucleotides: TGTGCCAGCAGCTTAGGAGCGGGAGGGCCCGGTGAGCAGTACTTC.